This T cell receptor (beta chain) was identified in a study of T cell responses to AZD1222 COVID-19 vaccine. TCRdb's copy holds only in-frame clones and misses some; the assay was immunoSEQ multiplex PCR. The sample has about 120,000 clones, approximately 90% seen once. Study results and limitations: Across the whole spike, CD4 TCRs peaked at regions 160-218 and 743-854.

On this clone itself: Its specificity is unknown.

The CDR3 sequence is 15 residues long. V lost 4 bases and J 7 bases, leaving 18 bases between the germline ends. Per germline, CDR1 SGHRS and CDR2 YFSETQ. V gene TRBV5-1 combines with J gene TRBJ2-1; maybe TRBD2 (6 bases). The specimen comprised peripheral blood, sampled on day 0 of AZD1222 vaccination. The receptor's source is an adult in good health. The CDR3 is CASSGPAGPPNEQFF. The DNA for the CDR3 is TGCGCCAGCAGCGGGCCGGCGGGGCCCCCAAATGAGCAGTTCTTC.